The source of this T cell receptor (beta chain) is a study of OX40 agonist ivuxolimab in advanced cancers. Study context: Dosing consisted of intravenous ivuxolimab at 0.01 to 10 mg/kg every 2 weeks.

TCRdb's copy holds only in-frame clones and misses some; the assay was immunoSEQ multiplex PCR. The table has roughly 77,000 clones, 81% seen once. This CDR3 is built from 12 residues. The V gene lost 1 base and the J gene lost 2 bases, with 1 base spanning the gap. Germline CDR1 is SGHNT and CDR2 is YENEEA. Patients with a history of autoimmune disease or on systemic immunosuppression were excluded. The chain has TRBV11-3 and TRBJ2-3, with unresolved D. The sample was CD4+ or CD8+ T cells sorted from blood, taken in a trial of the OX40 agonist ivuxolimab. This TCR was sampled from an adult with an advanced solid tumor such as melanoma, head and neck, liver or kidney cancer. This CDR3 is CASSLATDTQYF. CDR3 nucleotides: TGTGCCAGCAGCTTAGCCACAGATACGCAGTATTTT.